The T cell receptor beta chain described here comes from a study of OX40 agonist ivuxolimab in advanced cancers. Broadly, across the study: Ivuxolimab was an agonistic, fully human IgG2 monoclonal antibody directed against OX40 (CD134), a costimulatory receptor. Intravenous ivuxolimab was administered to patients every 2 weeks at six dose levels: 0.01, 0.1, 0.3, 1.5, 3 and 10 mg/kg. Of the roughly 52 dose-escalation patients, hepatocellular carcinoma was present in 19, melanoma in roughly 15, renal cell carcinoma in 9 and head and neck cancer in 9. A male proportion of under 85% and a mean age of 60 years, ranging from about 23 to 79, were recorded for the dose-escalation cohort. Prior anti-PD-1, anti-PD-L1 or anti-CTLA-4 therapy was permitted, and approximately 41% of dose-escalation patients had received checkpoint inhibitors. Three dose-escalation patients achieved partial responses, one with hepatocellular carcinoma and two with cutaneous melanoma. The point of sequencing TCRbeta in the periphery was to test whether ivuxolimab changed TCR sequence diversity and drove clonal T-cell expansion. The paper describes the monotherapy dose-escalation part (N ≈ 51 patients) of the phase I trial of ivuxolimab.

This clone was seen just once. No cognate antigen has been identified for it. No clone much larger than this one lies a single base away; base qualities are absent. What the study reported, not specific to this receptor: After ivuxolimab, CD8+ T cells had more expanded clones than CD4+ T cells on average. The antigen specificity of the peripheral T cells that underwent clonal expansion was not determined. At doses of 0.1 to 3.0 mg/kg, clonal expansion of both CD4+ and CD8+ T cells in blood was seen between baseline and week 6. In partial responders in the 0.1-3.0 mg/kg groups, normalized peripheral clonal expansion was found to be among the lowest, especially among CD8+ T cells. Low levels of normalized T-cell clonal expansion were also seen in some nonresponding patients.

The junction shows trimming of 3 bases on V and 6 bases on J, and the gene matches do not reach 8 bases of it. The CDR3 starts with the cysteine, ends with the phenylalanine, and has 15 residues. Of all the DNA, just the CDR3 is kept, 45 bases in frame from base 1. CDR1 and CDR2, per the germline V gene, are KGHSH and LQKENI. For sequencing of the TCRbeta CDR3 region, genomic DNA was extracted from the sorted cells. The immunoSEQ Assay was used for sequencing of TCRbeta CDR3 regions. TCRdb took this table from immuneACCESS and kept in-frame rearrangements with V and J called. Such tables lack part of the clones; where checked against another copy, unresolved V genes explain under half of the gap, and the rest is unexplained. The sample table holds some 70,000 clones, of which more than 65% were seen once. Clones ranked in the top ten supply more than 0.95% of the sample. The trial excluded patients who had a history of autoimmune disease or who were on systemic immunosuppression. In every dose cohort, peripheral blood was drawn for TCR sequencing at baseline, cycle 4 day 1, and cycle 7 day 1. The samples were drawn from a first-in-human, open-label, multicenter phase I dose-escalation trial of ivuxolimab. Adults with locally advanced or metastatic head and neck squamous cell, hepatocellular, melanoma or renal cell carcinoma were enrolled in the trial. Before TCR sequencing, CD4+ T cells and CD8+ T cells from peripheral blood were sorted into separate populations.

The input for sequencing was CD4+ or CD8+ T cells sorted from blood, taken in a trial of the OX40 agonist ivuxolimab. The sequence derives from an adult with an advanced solid tumor such as melanoma, head and neck, liver or kidney cancer. The sequence links TRBV18 to TRBJ1-1; 9 nucleotides in the junction match TRBD1. The encoded CDR3 is CASSPIDRGSAEAFF. The sequenced DNA: TGTGCCAGCTCACCGATAGACAGGGGGAGCGCTGAAGCTTTCTTT.